The 2 T cell receptor beta chains reported below all come from one sample, sequenced in a study of cytomegalovirus exposure and HLA in healthy donors (dated by TCRdb to between 2016 and 2019). Libraries were constructed by the immunoSEQ multiplex PCR assay. The table was pulled from immuneACCESS by TCRdb, which kept in-frame rearrangements only. Such tables lose some clones; where checked, under half of the loss comes from unresolved V genes, and the rest has no known cause. The sample data list over 150,000 clones, and around 84% of these were observed just once. The ten largest clonotypes hold about 1.9% of the sample. The sequencing sample was made of PBMCs. The origin of the receptors is a human donor in good health.

The V gene is TRBV5-1, the J gene TRBJ2-7; D is undetermined. Deletions cut 0 bases from V and 3 bases from J, with 10 bases between. This CDR3 comprises 14 residues. Germline CDR1 SGHRS, CDR2 YFSETQ. CDR3 loop: CASSLGAFNYEQYF. The CDR3 DNA is TGCGCCAGCAGCTTGGGCGCTTTCAACTACGAGCAGTACTTC.

CDR3: CASSEGRKNEKLFF. DNA for the CDR3: TGCGCCAGCAGTGAGGGCAGGAAAAATGAAAAACTGTTTTTT. The chain combines TRBV10-1 with TRBJ1-4; D uncertain. The germline V gene encodes CDR1 WNHNN and CDR2 SYGVQD (reference sequence). The CDR3 consists of 14 residues. The V end was cut by 2 bases, the J end by 5 bases, with 9 bases between.